Following are 27 T cell receptor beta chains from one sample sequenced in a study of T-cell memory formation after mild COVID-19. Each CDR3 protein is one row after TCRdb ran MiXCR on the 5' RACE reads. This sample has 300,000 to 350,000 distinct CDR3 sequences, with over 11% found just once. Sequences were obtained from PBMCs or a T cell subset sorted from them (not recorded which). All receptors derive from a man younger than 35 who had mild COVID-19 (a few samples of this study predate the infection). Cell type and time point are not known.

The chain links TRBV4-1 to TRBJ1-3; no clear D. V lost 3 bases and J lost 0, with 12 bases in between. In germline, CDR1 is MGHRA, CDR2 YSYEKL. This CDR3 is 16 amino acids long. In DNA, the CDR3 is TGCGCCAGCAGCCAGCCTGCGGAAGGCTCTGGAAACACCATATATTTT. Translated, it gives CASSQPAEGSGNTIYF.

This clonotype was counted ten times or more. V usage is TRBV7-2 and J usage is TRBJ1-5; D perhaps matches TRBD1 (5 bases). Germline loops: CDR1 SGHTA, CDR2 FQGNSA. CDR3 length: 14 amino acids. Trimming left V 5 bases short and J 7 bases short, with 15 bases between. This CDR3 is CASSPDRGGQPQHF. As DNA, the CDR3 is TGTGCCAGCAGCCCCGACCGGGGGGGGCAGCCCCAGCATTTT.

This clonotype was observed a handful of times. The chain uses TRBV28 and TRBJ2-1, with D possibly TRBD1 on 6 matching bases. V was trimmed by 8 bases and J by 5 bases, leaving 7 bases between them. Looked up from germline, CDR1 is MDHEN and CDR2 is SYDVKM. The CDR3 runs to 11 residues. The CDR3: CASGGHNEQFF. CDR3 coding DNA: TGTGCCAGCGGGGGCCACAATGAGCAGTTCTTC.

The V call is TRBV7-3, the J call TRBJ1-6; D may be TRBD1 (6 bases). CDR1 and CDR2 from the germline V gene are SGHTA and FQGTGA. The CDR3 length is 15 residues. V was shortened by 5 bases and J by 2 bases, with 10 bases between the two germline ends. The CDR3 is CASSAEGAYNSPLHF. In DNA form, the CDR3 reads TGTGCCAGCAGCGCCGAGGGGGCCTATAATTCACCCCTCCACTTT.

The rearrangement uses TRBV27 and TRBJ1-2; the D is unclear. Looked up from germline, CDR1 is MNHEY and CDR2 is SMNVEV (reference sequence). V lost 8 bases and J lost 4, with 17 bases in between. There are 14 residues in the CDR3. The CDR3, as DNA: TGTGCCAGCGCTCCTCACGGGTTGGGCTATGGCTACACCTTC. Residues: CASAPHGLGYGYTF.

V gene TRBV7-9 combines with J gene TRBJ2-3, with TRBD2 identical over 7 bases. Unmatched junction bases numbered 6, after V lost 6 bases and J lost 0 bases. Germline V lookup: CDR1 SEHNR, CDR2 FQNEAQ (reference sequence). The CDR3 is made up of 15 amino acids. The CDR3 is CASRHTSASTDTQYF. In DNA form, the CDR3 reads TGTGCCAGCAGGCACACTAGCGCTAGCACAGATACGCAGTATTTT. Combining the CDR3 with reference TRBV7-9 and TRBJ2-3 gives the whole variable domain DTGVSQNPRHKITKRGQNVTFRCDPISEHNRLYWYRQTLGQGPEFLTYFQNEAQLEKSRLLSDRFSAERPKGSFSTLEIQRTEQGDSAMYLCASRHTSASTDTQYFGPGTRLTVL.

This clonotype occurred a few times. This chain links TRBV2 with TRBJ2-1; D perhaps matches TRBD2 (7 bases). The length of the CDR3 is 13 residues. The germline V gene encodes CDR1 SNHLY and CDR2 FYNNEI. Trimming pared 7 bases from V and 8 bases from J, leaving 15 bases between. CDR3 residues: CASMGGAGDEQFF. The DNA for the CDR3 is TGTGCCAGCATGGGGGGGGCTGGGGATGAGCAGTTCTTC.

This clonotype was counted at least ten times. CDR3 sequence: CASSLELTDTQYF. CDR3 DNA: TGCGCCAGCAGCTTGGAACTCACAGATACGCAGTATTTT. The chain couples TRBV5-1 to TRBJ2-3; D unclear. CDR3 length equals 13 residues. Germline V lookup: CDR1 SGHRS, CDR2 YFSETQ. Trimming left V 0 bases short and J 2 bases short, with 4 bases between.

The V call is TRBV12-3 or TRBV12-4, the J call TRBJ2-1; 7 nucleotides agree with TRBD2. Trimming cost V 3 bases and J 8 bases; bases outside gene matches: 4. The CDR3 spans 13 residues. CDR3 nucleotide sequence: TGTGCCAGCAGTTTCCCGACTAGCTATGAGCAGTTCTTC. This gives the protein CASSFPTSYEQFF.

This clonotype showed up just a few times. The chain employs TRBV7-6 and TRBJ2-7; TRBD1 agrees at 7 bases. The CDR3 extends over 15 amino acids. The V segment lost 5 bases and the J segment 3 bases; nucleotides outside the gene matches: 10. The germline CDR1 and CDR2 sequences are SGHVS and FNYEAQ. The CDR3 nucleotides are TGTGCCAGCAGCCAACGACAGGGTACGGTCTACGAGCAGTACTTC. It encodes CASSQRQGTVYEQYF. Looking up the rest from reference TRBV7-6 and TRBJ2-7 gives the full variable domain: GAGVSQSPRYKVTKRGQDVALRCDPISGHVSLYWYRQALGQGPEFLTYFNYEAQQDKSGLPNDRFSAERPEGSISTLTIQRTEQRDSAMYRCASSQRQGTVYEQYFGPGTRLTVT.

This clonotype was seen more than once but under ten times. The rearrangement joins TRBV5-1 to TRBJ1-6; no definite D call. The CDR3 sequence is 18 residues long. From germline, CDR1 is SGHRS and CDR2 YFSETQ. Trimming cost V 2 bases and J 0 bases, with 15 bases left between them. The DNA of the CDR3 is TGCGCCAGCAGCTTTGGTCCACCCCGAGACTCCTATAATTCACCCCTCCACTTT. Protein sequence: CASSFGPPRDSYNSPLHF.

This clonotype was seen at least ten times. The CDR3 region is CAVRETYTGELFF. CDR3 DNA sequence: TGTGCCGTAAGAGAAACTTACACCGGGGAGCTGTTTTTT. The J gene is TRBJ2-2, the V gene TRBV24-1; D gene uncertain. The CDR3 loop spans 13 amino acids. V dropped 12 bases and J dropped 3 bases, with 13 bases sitting between them. Germline V lookup: CDR1 KGHDR, CDR2 SFDVKD.

The rearrangement uses TRBV6-5 and TRBJ1-1; D gene unclear. Germline assignment: CDR1 MNHEY and CDR2 SVGAGI. This CDR3 is 15 amino acids long. V shed 0 bases and J shed 5 bases, with 13 bases lying between them. The CDR3 reads CASSYSKTPGTEAFF. CDR3 nucleotide sequence: TGTGCCAGCAGTTACTCGAAAACCCCCGGGACTGAAGCTTTCTTT.

This chain connects TRBV6-2 or TRBV6-3 to TRBJ2-2, with a tentative D call TRBD1 (5 bases). CDR3 length: 13 amino acids. Trimming removed 6 bases from V and 6 bases from J, with 11 bases in between. Germline V gene lookup returns CDR1 MNHEY and CDR2 SVGEGT. CDR3 region: CASSPQDSGELFF. CDR3 DNA: TGTGCCAGCAGCCCACAGGATTCCGGGGAGCTGTTTTTT.

The chain has TRBV7-6 and TRBJ1-5, with unresolved D. V lost 1 base, J lost 2 bases, and 12 bases lay in between. CDR1 is SGHVS and CDR2 is FNYEAQ in the germline V gene. The CDR3 contains 16 residues. The CDR3 spells CASSLGSGIRNQPQHF. The CDR3 DNA reads as TGTGCCAGCAGCTTAGGGTCCGGCATCCGCAATCAGCCCCAGCATTTT.

V gene TRBV20-1 combines with J gene TRBJ2-3; 9 bases agree with TRBD2. The CDR3 consists of 13 residues. The trim removed 3 bases at V and 6 bases at J, leaving 4 bases unmatched. In germline, CDR1 is DFQATT, CDR2 SNEGSKA (reference sequence). CDR3 in DNA: TGCAGTGCTAGTGTAGCGGGGGTGGATACGCAGTATTTT. Amino acid sequence: CSASVAGVDTQYF.

This clonotype was seen only a few times. The rearrangement joins TRBV20-1 to TRBJ2-1; TRBD2 might be the D (6 bases). Germline V lookup: CDR1 DFQATT, CDR2 SNEGSKA (reference sequence). This CDR3 contains 15 residues. Between the trimmed V and J ends, which lost 2 bases and 8 bases, there was a span of 19 bases. CDR3 residues: CSARSVAGQAHEQFF. The CDR3 region has the DNA TGCAGTGCTAGATCGGTTGCGGGGCAAGCCCATGAGCAGTTCTTC.

The genes are TRBV11-3 and TRBJ2-7; D remains unclear. Germline values: CDR1 SGHNT, CDR2 YENEEA. V lost 1 base, J lost 3 bases, and 13 bases lay in between. The CDR3 runs to 15 residues. CDR3 region: CASSLGYNSLYEQYV. Written as DNA, the CDR3 is TGTGCCAGCAGCTTAGGGTATAACAGCCTCTACGAGCAGTACGTC.

Only a few counts were recorded for this clonotype. Here the CDR3 reads CASSSNRGYEQFF. In DNA, the CDR3 is TGTGCCAGCAGCTCAAACAGGGGCTATGAGCAGTTCTTC. The V call is TRBV7-6, the J call TRBJ2-1; 7 positions agree with TRBD1. The CDR3 runs to 13 residues. The V gene's germline CDR1 is SGHVS and CDR2 FNYEAQ. J gave up 8 bases and V 4 bases, and 5 bases lay outside the gene matches.

V usage is TRBV2 and J usage is TRBJ2-3; no definite D call. The CDR3 length is 14 residues. CDR1 and CDR2 (germline): SNHLY, FYNNEI. Trimming left V 6 bases short and J 0 bases short, with 10 bases between. The CDR3 here is CASRQGSSTDTQYF. In DNA, the CDR3 is TGTGCCAGCAGACAAGGCTCTAGCACAGATACGCAGTATTTT. The entire variable domain, with the rest obtained from reference TRBV2 and TRBJ2-3, is as follows: EPEVTQTPSHQVTQMGQEVILRCVPISNHLYFYWYRQILGQKVEFLVSFYNNEISEKSEIFDDQFSVERPDGSNFTLKIRSTKLEDSAMYFCASRQGSSTDTQYFGPGTRLTVL.

This clonotype was observed a handful of times. This chain links TRBV18 with TRBJ1-6, with D perhaps TRBD1 (6 bases). Deletions cut 5 bases from V and 11 bases from J, with 19 bases between. Germline CDR1 is KGHSH and CDR2 is LQKENI. The CDR3 covers 15 residues. The DNA for the CDR3 is TGTGCCAGCTCATTCCCTTACAGGGATCGGACACCCCTCCACTTT. This sequence encodes CASSFPYRDRTPLHF.

This clonotype turned up a few times. The chain links TRBV7-2 to TRBJ2-1; possibly TRBD1 or TRBD2 for D (6 bases each). Trimming pared 7 bases from V and 8 bases from J, leaving 21 bases between. CDR1 and CDR2 (germline): SGHTA, FQGNSA. This CDR3 region has 15 residues. CDR3 amino acids: CASTKIGGPGHEQFF. CDR3 sequence (DNA): TGTGCCAGCACTAAGATAGGGGGGCCGGGACATGAGCAGTTCTTC.

This clonotype was observed a handful of times. The chain employs TRBV29-1 and TRBJ2-5; TRBD2 aligns across 7 bases. The CDR3 runs to 13 residues. Trimming removed 8 bases from V and 5 bases from J; junction bases left unmatched: 11. CDR1 and CDR2 (germline): SQVTM, ANQGSEA. CDR3 coding DNA: TGCAGCTGTTCCGGAGCGGGGTTGGAGACCCAGTACTTC. Translated, it gives CSCSGAGLETQYF. The entire variable domain, with the rest obtained from reference TRBV29-1 and TRBJ2-5, is as follows: SAVISQKPSRDICQRGTSLTIQCQVDSQVTMMFWYRQQPGQSLTLIATANQGSEATYESGFVIDKFPISRPNLTFSTLTVSNMSPEDSSIYLCSCSGAGLETQYFGPGTRLLVL.

This clonotype was counted between two and nine times. The rearrangement joins TRBV4-1 to TRBJ1-1; D gene ambiguous. Trimming cost V 0 bases and J 2 bases, with 7 bases left between them. Germline CDR1 is MGHRA and CDR2 is YSYEKL. The CDR3 is made up of 14 amino acids. The CDR3 region is CASSQERGNTEAFF. The CDR3 DNA is TGCGCCAGCAGCCAAGAACGGGGTAACACTGAAGCTTTCTTT.

This clonotype turned up a few times. The chain joins TRBV12-3 or TRBV12-4 to TRBJ2-7; D might be TRBD2 (6 bases). The V and J ends lost 6 bases and 4 bases respectively, with 16 bases between them. CDR3 size: 14 residues. CDR3 amino acids: CASSLGGRAYEQYF. As DNA, the CDR3 is TGTGCCAGCAGCCTGGGGGGACGGGCTTACGAGCAGTACTTC.

Regarding this clonotype: At one boundary the junction diverges from the germline segment, which might be a read error. This chain links TRBV20-1 with TRBJ2-7; 9 nucleotides align to TRBD1. The germline V gene encodes CDR1 DFQATT and CDR2 SNEGSKA (reference sequence). The CDR3 is made up of 14 amino acids. The CDR3 DNA reads TGCAGTGCTAGCTCCGGGACAGGGTCCTACGGGCAGTACTTC. This translates into CSASSGTGSYGQYF.

This clonotype was detected only a few times. The chain employs TRBV6-2 or TRBV6-3 and TRBJ2-7; 8 bases map to TRBD1. Germline trimming cut 5 bases from V and 3 bases from J; bases unmatched to any gene: 9. CDR1 is MNHEY and CDR2 is SVGEGT in the germline V gene. The CDR3 is 15 residues long. Written as DNA, the CDR3 is TGTGCCAGCAGTGATGGATTTACAGGGGGCTACGAGCAGTACTTC. It is translated as CASSDGFTGGYEQYF.